Presented here are 20 T cell receptor beta chains from one specimen sequenced in a study of CD8+CD57+ T cells in acquired aplastic anemia. The sequenced patients had an expansion of CD8+CD57+ cells seen by flow cytometry. For CDR3 and TCR beta VDJ profiling, genomic DNA was the template used. TCRdb redid the calling of the reads with MiXCR, one entry per CDR3 protein. The sample holds approximately 170,000 distinct CDR3 sequences, around half seen once. The source material was sorted CD4+, CD8+, or CD8+CD57+ T cells (not recorded which) from PBMCs. Receptors originate from a human donor with aplastic anemia.

The DNA for the CDR3 is TGTGCCAGCAGCCTCACAGTTCTCCTCTACGAGCAGTACTTC. Translating it yields CASSLTVLLYEQYF. The V gene is TRBV7-3, the J gene TRBJ2-7; D ambiguous. The germline V gene has CDR1 SGHTA and CDR2 FQGTGA. The CDR3 runs 14 residues. Trimming stripped 5 bases from V and 3 bases from J, with 14 bases between.

This clonotype was detected many times. The CDR3 loop is CATTSQRSYEQYV. The CDR3 DNA sequence: TGTGCCACCACAAGCCAGAGAAGCTACGAGCAGTACGTC. This rearrangement joins TRBV6-2 or TRBV6-3 to TRBJ2-7; no clear D gene. This CDR3 contains 13 residues. Germline CDR1 and CDR2: MNHEY and SVGEGT. Trimming removed 10 bases at V and 3 bases at J, with 16 bases between.

This clonotype was seen a handful of times. The chain carries TRBV7-3 and TRBJ2-7; D remains ambiguous. Per germline, CDR1 SGHTA and CDR2 FQGTGA. The CDR3 is 14 residues long. Trimming stripped 5 bases from V and 0 bases from J, with 11 bases between. The CDR3 protein is CASSPTSSSYEQYF. In DNA form, the CDR3 reads TGTGCCAGCAGCCCGACATCCAGCTCCTACGAGCAGTACTTC.

This clonotype was counted many times. The V and J genes are TRBV10-3 and TRBJ2-1; 8 nucleotides align to TRBD1. Germline assignment: CDR1 ENHRY and CDR2 SYGVKD. V trimming: 5 bases; J trimming: 6 bases; junction bases outside the gene matches: 9. This CDR3 comprises 15 residues. CDR3 sequence: CAISPQGARSNEQFF. In DNA form, the CDR3 reads TGTGCCATCAGTCCCCAGGGGGCAAGATCCAATGAGCAGTTCTTC.

This clonotype was seen more than once but under ten times. The gene calls are TRBV19 and TRBJ2-5, with 9 bases lining up with TRBD1. After removal of 6 bases from V and 2 bases from J, the junction contained 1 base not matched to a gene. The CDR3 contains 13 residues. Germline values: CDR1 LNHDA, CDR2 SQIVND (reference sequence). The CDR3 here is CASRGQGQETQYF. The CDR3 coding sequence is TGTGCCAGTAGGGGACAGGGTCAAGAGACCCAGTACTTC.

V is TRBV4-3 and J is TRBJ2-2; D is tentatively TRBD1 or TRBD2 (5 bases each). V was shortened by 0 bases and J by 7 bases, with 21 bases between the two germline ends. Per the germline V gene, CDR1 is LGHNA and CDR2 is YSLEER. This CDR3 has 18 residues. The CDR3 reads CASSQEIPGEGYVGELFF. DNA of the CDR3: TGCGCCAGCAGCCAAGAGATACCCGGAGAGGGGTACGTCGGGGAGCTGTTTTTT.

The gene calls are TRBV25-1 and TRBJ1-1; D is unresolved. There are 12 residues in the CDR3. V dropped 5 bases and J dropped 4 bases, with 8 bases sitting between them. Germline V gene lookup returns CDR1 MGHDK and CDR2 SYGVNS. The CDR3 coding sequence is TGTGCCAGCAGTTCCGTAAGCACTGAAGCTTTCTTT. It translates to CASSSVSTEAFF. The variable domain in full, completed from reference TRBV25-1 and TRBJ1-1, reads EADIYQTPRYLVIGTGKKITLECSQTMGHDKMYWYQQDPGMELHLIHYSYGVNSTEKGDLSSESTVSRIRTEHFPLTLESARPSHTSQYLCASSSVSTEAFFGQGTRLTVV.

V is TRBV10-3 and J is TRBJ2-2; D not resolved. Between the trimmed V and J ends, which lost 6 bases and 4 bases, there was a span of 9 bases. Per the germline V gene, CDR1 is ENHRY and CDR2 is SYGVKD. The CDR3 totals 13 residues. The CDR3 is CAIRGSVTGELFF. Written as DNA, the CDR3 is TGTGCCATCAGAGGTTCAGTCACCGGGGAGCTGTTTTTT.

The table lists this clonotype with a count of one. The V call is TRBV5-1, the J call TRBJ2-7; D is possibly TRBD2 (6 bases). The CDR3 sequence is 15 residues long. Trimming stripped 4 bases from V and 6 bases from J, with 20 bases between. Per the germline V gene, CDR1 is SGHRS and CDR2 is YFSETQ. Written as DNA, the CDR3 is TGCGCCAGCAGCAATGGAGCCGTGGACGGGGGCGAGCAGTACTTC. Amino acid sequence: CASSNGAVDGGEQYF. The entire variable domain, with the rest obtained from reference TRBV5-1 and TRBJ2-7, is as follows: KAGVTQTPRYLIKTRGQQVTLSCSPISGHRSVSWYQQTPGQGLQFLFEYFSETQRNKGNFPGRFSGRQFSNSRSEMNVSTLELGDSALYLCASSNGAVDGGEQYFGPGTRLTVT.

In its sample, this clonotype was seen many times. The genes are TRBV6-1 and TRBJ2-7; either TRBD1 or TRBD2 may supply D (6 bases each). The V and J ends lost 7 bases and 6 bases respectively, with 25 bases between them. The CDR3 sequence is 16 residues long. Germline values: CDR1 MNHNS, CDR2 SASEGT. Written as DNA, the CDR3 is TGTGCCAGCATGAATTTGGGAGGCAGGGGTGTTGTCGAGCAGTACGTC. The encoded protein is CASMNLGGRGVVEQYV.

At least ten counts were recorded for this clonotype. The chain carries TRBV12-3 or TRBV12-4 and TRBJ2-3; 9 bases are shared with TRBD2. The V and J ends lost 3 bases and 4 bases, in that order; junction bases with no gene match: 5. The CDR3 is 15 residues long. The CDR3 here is CASSFLAGGPDTQYF. Written as DNA, the CDR3 is TGTGCCAGCAGTTTTCTTGCGGGAGGGCCAGATACGCAGTATTTT.

This clonotype was seen repeatedly, ten times or more. The CDR3 bases are TGTGCCAGCAGCTTGTTGCGGACAGGGAGGACTGAAGCTTTCTTT. Protein sequence: CASSLLRTGRTEAFF. The chain uses TRBV5-6 and TRBJ1-1; 8 bases line up with TRBD1. This CDR3 is built from 15 residues. Germline V gives CDR1 SGHDT, CDR2 YYEEEE. The V gene end was trimmed by 1 base and the J gene end by 5 bases; junction bases not matched to a gene: 7.

The rearrangement joins TRBV7-8 to TRBJ2-7; the D is unclear. Trimming took off 1 base at V and 5 bases at J, with 12 bases between the two ends. The CDR3 has 14 amino acids. Germline V lookup: CDR1 SGHVS, CDR2 FQNEAQ. DNA for the CDR3: TGTGCCAGCAGCTTAGGGTACCGGTGGGACGAGCAGTACTTC. Its protein is CASSLGYRWDEQYF. The full variable domain, rest sourced from reference TRBV7-8 and TRBJ2-7, is GAGVSQSPRYKVAKRGQDVALRCDPISGHVSLFWYQQALGQGPEFLTYFQNEAQLDKSGLPSDRFFAERPEGSVSTLKIQRTQQEDSAVYLCASSLGYRWDEQYFGPGTRLTVT.

This clonotype was recorded many times. The V call is TRBV5-5, the J call TRBJ1-2; 7 bases align to TRBD1. With V trimmed by 3 bases and J by 3 bases, 5 bases remained unmatched. The CDR3 loop spans 14 amino acids. The germline gives CDR1 SGHKS, CDR2 YYEKEE (reference sequence). The CDR3 protein is CASSSQGTYYGYTF. DNA of the CDR3: TGTGCCAGCAGCTCACAGGGGACTTACTATGGCTACACCTTC.

This clonotype was counted ten times or more. The chain couples TRBV9 to TRBJ2-3; D perhaps matches TRBD2 (5 bases). Trimming pared 0 bases from V and 4 bases from J, leaving 9 bases between. Germline V lookup: CDR1 SGDLS, CDR2 YYNGEE. The CDR3 has 14 amino acids. The CDR3 bases are TGTGCCAGCAGCGTAGGTGAGGGTGCAGATACGCAGTATTTT. This gives the protein CASSVGEGADTQYF.

This clonotype has a single count. The rearrangement uses TRBV6-1 and TRBJ1-2; 11 nucleotides match TRBD1. V dropped 5 bases and J dropped 6; count of bases not matched to a gene: 8. Germline V gene sequence: CDR1 MNHNS, CDR2 SASEGT. The CDR3 is 15 amino acids. CDR3 DNA: TGTGCCAGCAGTCCCCGGGACAGGGGGTTTGATGGCTACACCTTC. Amino acids: CASSPRDRGFDGYTF.

At least ten counts were recorded for this clonotype. This chain uses TRBV27 with TRBJ1-6, with 8 bases identical to TRBD1. The germline V gene has CDR1 MNHEY and CDR2 SMNVEV (reference sequence). This CDR3 is 18 amino acids long. The junction had 16 bases not matched to a gene; V was cut back by 5 bases and J by 7 bases. CDR3 in DNA: TGTGCCAGCAGTCGCGAGGTACGGACAGGGTGGGGGAATTCACCCCTCCACTTT. Translation: CASSREVRTGWGNSPLHF.

V gene TRBV7-9 combines with J gene TRBJ1-1; no clear D. The CDR3 is 12 residues long. Germline V gene lookup returns CDR1 SEHNR and CDR2 FQNEAQ (reference sequence). Trimming shortened V by 3 bases and J by 6 bases, and 8 bases separated the two germline ends. The CDR3 DNA sequence: TGTGCCAGCAGCTTCCCCATGGCTGAAGCTTTCTTT. Translated, it gives CASSFPMAEAFF.

This chain uses TRBV5-1 with TRBJ2-5; 10 nucleotides match TRBD1. Looked up from germline, CDR1 is SGHRS and CDR2 is YFSETQ. The CDR3 covers 16 residues. The V gene end was trimmed by 1 base and the J gene end by 4 bases; junction bases not matched to a gene: 7. CDR3 bases: TGCGCCAGCAGCTTGAGGCCATGGACAGGGGGAGAGACCCAGTACTTC. Its translation: CASSLRPWTGGETQYF.

The rearrangement uses TRBV24-1 and TRBJ2-2, with TRBD2 identical over 7 bases. The trim removed 4 bases at V and 5 bases at J, leaving 15 bases unmatched. Germline V gene sequence: CDR1 KGHDR, CDR2 SFDVKD. The CDR3 sequence is 18 residues long. Here the CDR3 reads CATSDPSVAVGGTGELFF. Here the CDR3 DNA reads TGTGCCACCAGTGACCCTTCAGTAGCGGTCGGGGGGACCGGGGAGCTGTTTTTT.